What follows are 13 T cell receptor beta chains derived from one specimen sequenced in a study of cytomegalovirus exposure and HLA in healthy donors. PCR used 60 Vbeta primers and 13 Jbeta primers. Produced via immunoSEQ multiplex PCR; TCRdb's table is partial and in-frame only. The profile shows about 200,000 clones, 86% of them singletons. The sample comprised PBMCs. The receptors come from a woman aged 25 to 39 in good health and CMV-seronegative.

The rearrangement uses TRBV28 and TRBJ2-7, with 7 bases identical to TRBD2. This CDR3 has 15 amino acids. The J segment lost 2 bases and the V segment lost 3 bases, leaving 7 bases of the junction unmatched. Looked up from germline, CDR1 is MDHEN and CDR2 is SYDVKM. The CDR3 DNA sequence: TGTGCCAGCAGTTTGGTAGCGGGTATAACCTACGAGCAGTACTTC. Its protein product is CASSLVAGITYEQYF.

The chain employs TRBV9 and TRBJ1-6; D is uncertain. The CDR3 length is 15 residues. V lost 4 bases and J lost 7, with 15 bases in between. Germline CDR1 and CDR2: SGDLS and YYNGEE. Here the CDR3 DNA reads TGTGCCAGCAGCCCCCAGGTGGGAGGGAATTCACCCCTCCACTTT. Translation gives CASSPQVGGNSPLHF. The variable domain in full, completed from reference TRBV9 and TRBJ1-6, reads DSGVTQTPKHLITATGQRVTLRCSPRSGDLSVYWYQQSLDQGLQFLIQYYNGEERAKGNILERFSAQQFPDLHSELNLSSLELGDSALYFCASSPQVGGNSPLHFGNGTRLTVT.

CDR3 sequence (DNA): TGTGCCAGTAGTATAGGAGGGGGCCCCGGGGAGCTGTTTTTT. It encodes CASSIGGGPGELFF. The chain is built from TRBV19 and TRBJ2-2; 7 nucleotides match TRBD1. Germline-derived CDR1 and CDR2 are LNHDA and SQIVND (reference sequence). The J segment lost 6 bases and the V segment lost 1 base, leaving 2 bases of the junction unmatched. CDR3 length: 14 residues.

V usage is TRBV7-2 and J usage is TRBJ2-4, with 8 bases aligning to TRBD2. V shed 1 base and J 9 bases; nucleotides not matched to a gene: 8. The CDR3 contains 15 residues. Germline loops: CDR1 SGHTA, CDR2 FQGNSA. CDR3 residues: CASSLVAGGQGIQYF. The CDR3 coding sequence is TGTGCCAGCAGCTTAGTTGCGGGGGGCCAGGGCATTCAGTACTTC. The full variable domain, in which reference TRBV7-2 and TRBJ2-4 provide the parts outside the CDR3, is GAGVSQSPSNKVTEKGKDVELRCDPISGHTALYWYRQSLGQGLEFLIYFQGNSAPDKSGLPSDRFSAERTGGSVSTLTIQRTQQEDSAVYLCASSLVAGGQGIQYFGAGTRLSVL.

V gene TRBV9 combines with J gene TRBJ2-2; D might be TRBD2 (6 bases). Germline values: CDR1 SGDLS, CDR2 YYNGEE. The CDR3 has 17 residues. Deletions cut 3 bases from V and 1 base from J, with 16 bases between. DNA of the CDR3: TGTGCCAGCAGCGCCCGTTTAGGGGACTGGAACACCGGGGAGCTGTTTTTT. Translating gives CASSARLGDWNTGELFF.

The CDR3 bases are TGCGCCAGCAGCACCTCTGGGACAGGGACAGGGGAGCAGTACTTC. Amino acid sequence: CASSTSGTGTGEQYF. The J gene is TRBJ2-7, the V gene TRBV5-1; 9 positions agree with TRBD1. Germline V gene data show CDR1 as SGHRS and CDR2 as YFSETQ. CDR3 length equals 15 residues. Germline trimming cut 4 bases from V and 7 bases from J; bases unmatched to any gene: 12.

The rearrangement uses TRBV28 and TRBJ2-7, with 8 bases lining up with TRBD1. Germline lookup yields CDR1 MDHEN and CDR2 SYDVKM. This CDR3 spans 17 amino acids. V shed 3 bases and J 5 bases; nucleotides not matched to a gene: 15. The CDR3 DNA follows: TGTGCCAGCAGTTTGGGTAGCTTCAGACAGGGGTGGAACGAGCAGTACTTC. Translating gives CASSLGSFRQGWNEQYF.

The rearrangement uses TRBV11-3 and TRBJ2-7; 7 positions agree with TRBD1. The CDR3 is made up of 14 amino acids. V was pared by 0 bases and J by 3 bases, with 2 bases of the junction left unmatched. In germline, CDR1 is SGHNT, CDR2 YENEEA. CDR3 DNA: TGTGCCAGCAGCTTAGATCGGGACAGCTACGAGCAGTACTTC. Amino acids: CASSLDRDSYEQYF.

This chain joins TRBV12-5 and TRBJ2-3, with D possibly TRBD1 on 6 matching bases. CDR1 is LGHNT and CDR2 is FRNRAP in the germline V gene. The V gene lost 4 bases and the J gene lost 4 bases, with 18 bases spanning the gap. The CDR3 is 16 residues long. The CDR3 nucleotides read TGTGCTAGTGGTTCGACGACAGGAGTTATAGCAGATACGCAGTATTTT. Translation gives CASGSTTGVIADTQYF.

The chain is built from TRBV2 and TRBJ1-2; D is unclear. Trimming took 8 bases from V and 3 from J, leaving 13 bases between them. This CDR3 has 13 residues. The germline gives CDR1 SNHLY, CDR2 FYNNEI. The chain's CDR3 is CASQEFSYYGYTF. CDR3 nucleotide sequence: TGTGCCAGCCAAGAGTTTAGCTACTATGGCTACACCTTC.

This sequence joins TRBV9 and TRBJ2-3; weak D call: TRBD1 (5 bases). Trimming took off 7 bases at V and 5 bases at J, with 11 bases between the two ends. The CDR3 extends over 12 amino acids. Germline V lookup: CDR1 SGDLS, CDR2 YYNGEE. CDR3 in amino acids: CASGRQQDTQYF. In nucleotides, the CDR3 is TGTGCCAGCGGTCGACAGCAAGATACGCAGTATTTT. Filled out from reference TRBV9 and TRBJ2-3, the complete variable domain reads DSGVTQTPKHLITATGQRVTLRCSPRSGDLSVYWYQQSLDQGLQFLIQYYNGEERAKGNILERFSAQQFPDLHSELNLSSLELGDSALYFCASGRQQDTQYFGPGTRLTVL.

V gene TRBV5-1 combines with J gene TRBJ2-1; 10 positions agree with TRBD2. From germline, CDR1 is SGHRS and CDR2 YFSETQ. The V segment lost 5 bases and the J segment 7 bases; nucleotides outside the gene matches: 9. The CDR3 is made up of 15 amino acids. CDR3 DNA sequence: TGCGCCAGCAGTGCTAGCGGGGGTTTTATGAATGAGCAGTTCTTC. It encodes CASSASGGFMNEQFF.

This sequence joins TRBV6-5 and TRBJ1-1; D unclear. This CDR3 spans 11 amino acids. Trimming removed 6 bases from V and 5 bases from J, with 7 bases in between. CDR1 is MNHEY, CDR2 SVGAGI, per germline. The CDR3 loop reads CASRLSTEAFF. CDR3 DNA: TGTGCCAGCAGACTCTCGACTGAAGCTTTCTTT.